Below, 24 T cell receptor beta chains from the same sample are listed, as sequenced in a study of T-cell reconstitution after alpha-beta-depleted transplantation in children. Unique molecular identifiers were incorporated during preparation of the TCRbeta library. MiXCR, run by TCRdb on the PCR reads, gives a single entry per CDR3 protein. The sample includes a few hundred thousand distinct CDR3 sequences, approximately 9.9% of them seen just once. Material: PBMCs from the stem cell graft donor, obtained from the stem cell graft. These receptors originate from a human donor who donated a stem cell graft to a child with SCID.

Ten or more counts support this clonotype. The chain combines TRBV3-1 with TRBJ2-2, with D unresolved. CDR1 and CDR2 (germline): LGHDT, YNNKEL (reference sequence). This CDR3 contains 13 residues. Trimming took 4 bases from V and 6 from J, leaving 9 bases between them. CDR3 sequence reads: CASSPLFAGELFF. DNA for the CDR3: TGTGCCAGCAGCCCGTTATTTGCCGGGGAGCTGTTTTTT.

This clonotype was picked up many times. The chain carries TRBV28 and TRBJ2-2; TRBD2 matches 8 bases. Unmatched junction bases numbered 10, after V lost 6 bases and J lost 7 bases. In germline, CDR1 is MDHEN, CDR2 SYDVKM. This CDR3 is built from 15 residues. The CDR3 sequence: CASRTGLGAYGELFF. DNA of the CDR3: TGTGCCAGCAGGACGGGACTAGGTGCTTACGGGGAGCTGTTTTTT.

This clonotype was found many times. The chain uses TRBV4-3 and TRBJ1-2; D may be TRBD1 (5 bases). V was trimmed by 0 bases and J by 4 bases, leaving 21 bases between them. CDR1 is LGHNA, CDR2 YSLEER, per germline. This CDR3 has 18 amino acids. CDR3: CASSQDPHGDFPSYGYTF. The CDR3 DNA reads as TGCGCCAGCAGCCAAGATCCTCATGGGGACTTTCCCTCCTATGGCTACACCTTC.

As regards this clonotype: A much larger clone is a single base away; this may be a read error. V is TRBV6-1 and J is TRBJ1-2, with D possibly matching TRBD1 (5 bases). CDR3 length: 15 amino acids. From germline, CDR1 is MNHNS and CDR2 SASEGT. CDR3 in amino acids: CACRQEGRRSNGYTF. CDR3 sequence (DNA): TGTGCCTGCAGACAAGAGGGGCGCCGGTCCAATGGCTACACCTTC.

Comment on this clonotype: This could be a read error, since a much larger clone is one nucleotide away. The chain is built from TRBV7-6 and TRBJ1-2; D is unresolved. V was clipped by 1 base and J by 7 bases, with 19 bases between them. The CDR3 loop spans 16 amino acids. Germline CDR1 and CDR2: SGHVS and FNYEAQ. The CDR3 DNA sequence: TGTGCCAGCAGCTTAGATGTTGGAGGTGTCCCGTGTGGCTACACCTTC. It is translated as CASSLDVGGVPCGYTF.

This clonotype was observed at least ten times. The V gene is TRBV6-5, the J gene TRBJ2-3, with D possibly TRBD2 on 6 matching bases. The CDR3 extends over 16 amino acids. Germline-derived CDR1 and CDR2 are MNHEY and SVGAGI. V lost 0 bases and J 4 bases, leaving 14 bases between the germline ends. The CDR3 sequence is CASSYSGGARADTQYF. CDR3 sequence (DNA): TGTGCCAGCAGTTACTCGGGAGGCGCGCGGGCAGATACGCAGTATTTT.

This clonotype was picked up many times. The chain uses TRBV10-3 and TRBJ2-7, with 11 bases that match TRBD2. CDR1 is ENHRY, CDR2 SYGVKD, per germline. CDR3 length equals 15 residues. Unmatched junction bases numbered 4, after V lost 6 bases and J lost 0 bases. CDR3 sequence: CAISRLAGFSYEQYF. The CDR3 DNA is TGTGCCATCAGCAGACTAGCGGGGTTCTCCTACGAGCAGTACTTC.

This clonotype was seen ten or more times. The chain uses TRBV7-8 and TRBJ2-2; 12 positions match TRBD2. Trimming took 5 bases from V and 0 from J; bases not matched to a gene: 7. Germline V gene sequence: CDR1 SGHVS, CDR2 FQNEAQ. The CDR3 runs 18 residues. The CDR3: CASSPYRLAGANTGELFF. CDR3 coding DNA: TGTGCCAGCAGCCCCTACCGACTAGCGGGGGCGAACACCGGGGAGCTGTTTTTT.

In this sample, this clonotype turned up many times. J is TRBJ2-3 and V is TRBV7-2; D perhaps matches TRBD1 (6 bases). V was shortened by 0 bases and J by 3 bases, with 16 bases between the two germline ends. The length of the CDR3 is 17 residues. Germline V CDR1 and CDR2: SGHTA, FQGNSA. The CDR3 sequence is CASSLAGTGQNTDTQYF. DNA of the CDR3: TGTGCCAGCAGCTTAGCGGGAACAGGGCAAAATACAGATACGCAGTATTTT. Supplemented by reference TRBV7-2 and TRBJ2-3, the full variable domain reads GAGVSQSPSNKVTEKGKDVELRCDPISGHTALYWYRQSLGQGLEFLIYFQGNSAPDKSGLPSDRFSAERTGGSVSTLTIQRTQQEDSAVYLCASSLAGTGQNTDTQYFGPGTRLTVL.

In its sample, this clonotype was seen many times. V and J are TRBV10-3 and TRBJ2-7, with a possible D match to TRBD2 (6 bases). This CDR3 has 14 residues. CDR1 is ENHRY, CDR2 SYGVKD, per germline. Between the trimmed V and J ends, which lost 10 bases and 7 bases, there was a span of 23 bases. CDR3 protein: CATSPQLGGGEQYF. As DNA, the CDR3 is TGTGCCACCAGCCCCCAGCTCGGGGGAGGTGAGCAGTACTTC.

This clonotype was observed many times. The genes are TRBV20-1 and TRBJ2-5, with 8 bases that match TRBD1. CDR1 and CDR2 from the germline V gene are DFQATT and SNEGSKA (reference sequence). With 6 bases clipped from V and 5 bases from J, the junction kept 11 bases outside the gene matches. This CDR3 is built from 14 residues. As DNA, the CDR3 is TGCAGTGCCCGCACAGGGGGAATTAGCGAGACCCAGTACTTC. This sequence encodes CSARTGGISETQYF.

The V gene is TRBV2, the J gene TRBJ2-1, with unresolved D. CDR1 is SNHLY and CDR2 is FYNNEI in the germline V gene. This CDR3 has 12 amino acids. Trimming removed 8 bases at V and 5 bases at J, with 10 bases between. Here the CDR3 DNA reads TGTGCCAGCCGAGGACGGAACAATGAGCAGTTCTTC. Translated, it gives CASRGRNNEQFF. The full variable domain, with the rest looked up from reference TRBV2 and TRBJ2-1, is EPEVTQTPSHQVTQMGQEVILRCVPISNHLYFYWYRQILGQKVEFLVSFYNNEISEKSEIFDDQFSVERPDGSNFTLKIRSTKLEDSAMYFCASRGRNNEQFFGPGTRLTVL.

This chain uses TRBV20-1 with TRBJ1-3; no definite D call. The germline CDR1 and CDR2 sequences are DFQATT and SNEGSKA (reference sequence). The V end lost 3 bases, the J end lost 7 bases, and 13 bases lay between the germline ends. The CDR3 sequence is 13 residues long. CDR3 in amino acids: CSASGHHGNTIYF. Written as DNA, the CDR3 is TGCAGTGCTAGCGGGCACCACGGGAACACCATATATTTT.

The chain employs TRBV2 and TRBJ1-3; 8 bases align to TRBD1. J was trimmed by 1 base and V by 5 bases; bases with no gene match: 4. The CDR3 spans 15 residues. Germline V gives CDR1 SNHLY, CDR2 FYNNEI. Here the CDR3 DNA reads TGTGCCAGCAGTTACGACAGGGGTTCTGGAAACACCATATATTTT. Residues: CASSYDRGSGNTIYF.

Many counts were recorded for this clonotype. The genes are TRBV9 and TRBJ2-7; D ambiguous. In germline, CDR1 is SGDLS, CDR2 YYNGEE. Deletions cut 4 bases from V and 0 bases from J, with 14 bases between. This CDR3 spans 15 amino acids. Here the CDR3 DNA reads TGTGCCAGCAGCCCCTATGCAGCTTACTCCTACGAGCAGTACTTC. It encodes CASSPYAAYSYEQYF.

This clonotype was observed at least ten times. The chain employs TRBV27 and TRBJ2-7; D is uncertain. V lost 5 bases and J lost 3, with 14 bases in between. CDR3 length: 14 amino acids. CDR1 is MNHEY, CDR2 SMNVEV, per germline (reference sequence). The CDR3 reads CASSPTDQNYEQYF. The CDR3 region has the DNA TGTGCCAGCAGTCCAACGGACCAGAACTACGAGCAGTACTTC.

This clonotype was counted many times. The genes are TRBV7-2 and TRBJ1-5; 8 bases agree with TRBD1. The CDR3 spans 11 residues. V dropped 8 bases and J dropped 16; count of bases not matched to a gene: 10. CDR1 SGHTA and CDR2 FQGNSA come from the germline V gene. The CDR3 coding sequence is TGTGCCAGCGGACAGGGTGGCGTTACCCATTTT. This translates into CASGQGGVTHF. The whole variable domain, filled in from reference TRBV7-2 and TRBJ1-5, reads GAGVSQSPSNKVTEKGKDVELRCDPISGHTALYWYRQSLGQGLEFLIYFQGNSAPDKSGLPSDRFSAERTGGSVSTLTIQRTQQEDSAVYLCASGQGGVTHFGDGTRLSIL.

This clonotype was picked up many times. The chain uses TRBV7-2 and TRBJ2-7, with a possible D match to TRBD1 (6 bases). The V and J ends lost 2 bases and 3 bases respectively, with 11 bases between them. The V gene's germline CDR1 is SGHTA and CDR2 FQGNSA. The CDR3 length is 14 residues. Here the CDR3 reads CASSLKWGLYEQYF. In nucleotides, the CDR3 is TGTGCCAGCAGCTTAAAATGGGGGCTCTACGAGCAGTACTTC.

This clonotype was detected ten times or more. The J gene is TRBJ2-2, the V gene TRBV6-2 or TRBV6-3, with TRBD2 matching over 7 bases. This CDR3 spans 16 amino acids. Germline values: CDR1 MNHEY, CDR2 SVGEGT. J lost 2 bases, V lost 6 bases, and 9 bases had no gene match. CDR3 DNA sequence: TGTGCCAGCAGATCGCAACTAGCGACTAACACCGGGGAGCTGTTTTTT. It specifies CASRSQLATNTGELFF.

This clonotype was observed at least ten times. The rearrangement uses TRBV20-1 and TRBJ1-1; 9 bases fit TRBD1. Germline V gene sequence: CDR1 DFQATT, CDR2 SNEGSKA (reference sequence). The CDR3 sequence is 15 residues long. The V segment lost 1 base and the J segment 1 base; nucleotides outside the gene matches: 4. This CDR3 is CSARVYRGRNTEAFF. The CDR3 DNA reads as TGCAGTGCTAGAGTATACAGGGGGCGGAACACTGAAGCTTTCTTT.

This clonotype was seen many times. The V and J genes are TRBV5-1 and TRBJ2-1, with D maybe TRBD1 (6 bases). The V end lost 3 bases, the J end lost 7 bases, and 17 bases lay between the germline ends. The CDR3 length is 15 residues. Germline CDR1 reads SGHRS; CDR2 reads YFSETQ. The chain's CDR3 is CASSSGTRDTNEQFF. The DNA for the CDR3 is TGCGCCAGCAGCTCAGGGACAAGGGATACTAATGAGCAGTTCTTC.

This clonotype was counted at least ten times. V is TRBV7-9 and J is TRBJ1-2; the D is unclear. Germline CDR1 reads SEHNR; CDR2 reads FQNEAQ (reference sequence). This CDR3 region has 16 residues. V was cut by 2 bases and J by 4 bases, with 17 bases left in between. The CDR3 sequence: CASSLSMPGPLYGYTF. The DNA for the CDR3 is TGTGCCAGCAGCTTAAGTATGCCGGGCCCTCTCTATGGCTACACCTTC.

This clonotype was observed many times. The rearrangement joins TRBV27 to TRBJ1-6, with TRBD1 identical over 7 bases. The CDR3 length is 13 residues. Germline loops: CDR1 MNHEY, CDR2 SMNVEV (reference sequence). J was trimmed by 9 bases and V by 9 bases; bases with no gene match: 8. The CDR3 spells CASQGGYGSPLHF. CDR3 in DNA: TGTGCCAGTCAGGGGGGGTATGGTTCACCCCTCCACTTT.

This clonotype was observed at least ten times. The V gene is TRBV20-1, the J gene TRBJ2-3, with unresolved D. V was pared by 5 bases and J by 2 bases, with 8 bases between. This CDR3 spans 12 amino acids. Germline loops: CDR1 DFQATT, CDR2 SNEGSKA (reference sequence). In DNA form, the CDR3 reads TGCAGTGCTTTGTCCCACACAGATACGCAGTATTTT. It specifies CSALSHTDTQYF.